Below, one T cell receptor (beta chain) is given with its context. This entry belongs to a study of cytomegalovirus exposure and HLA in healthy donors. Sequencing was performed with immunoSEQ multiplex PCR; in TCRdb, only in-frame clones are kept and a portion is missing. The table records about 130,000 clones, roughly 89% of them present only once. The donors were part of the validation cohort, which consisted of under 150 subjects and was separate from the first cohort of under 750 subjects. Trimming left V 5 bases short and J 3 bases short, with 8 bases between. Germline CDR1 is SGHVS and CDR2 is FQNEAQ. The CDR3 is made up of 13 amino acids.

The TCR originated in a man younger than 45 in good health and CMV-seronegative. The V and J genes are TRBV7-8 and TRBJ1-3; maybe TRBD1 (5 bases). Sample: PBMCs. In DNA, the CDR3 is TGTGCCAGCAGCGCAGGGTTTGGAAACACCATATATTTT. It is translated as CASSAGFGNTIYF. The full variable domain, with the rest looked up from reference TRBV7-8 and TRBJ1-3, is GAGVSQSPRYKVAKRGQDVALRCDPISGHVSLFWYQQALGQGPEFLTYFQNEAQLDKSGLPSDRFFAERPEGSVSTLKIQRTQQEDSAVYLCASSAGFGNTIYFGEGSWLTVV.